A selection of T cell receptor beta chains follows, all from one sample in a study of blood T cell repertoires in COVID-19. Method: immunoSEQ multiplex PCR; TCRdb's copy keeps in-frame clones and lacks some. The table has about 75,000 clones, 79% seen once. Specimen: peripheral blood. The receptors shown here come from a woman of 80 years or more with active or convalescent COVID-19. Both conserved end residues are part of each CDR3. The D gene is left open where the match is weak. A row's size may be missing; if present it is once, few, many or a size class.

j_gene: TRBJ1-2
abundance: -
d_gene: -
v_gene: TRBV7-9
CDR3aa: CASSLASGEYYGYTF
CDR3nt: TGTGCCAGCAGCTTAGCTTCAGGGGAGTACTATGGCTACACCTTC

j_gene: TRBJ2-7
abundance: medium-sized
d_gene: TRBD2
v_gene: TRBV4-1
CDR3aa: CASSLHGTNQYF
CDR3nt: TGCGCCAGCAGCCTCCACGGGACTAACCAGTACTTC

j_gene: TRBJ2-2
abundance: -
d_gene: TRBD1
v_gene: TRBV5-1
CDR3aa: CASSLAFGTGSSTGELFF
CDR3nt: TGCGCCAGCAGCTTGGCCTTCGGGACAGGGTCTTCCACCGGGGAGCTGTTTTTT

j_gene: TRBJ2-2
abundance: -
d_gene: -
v_gene: TRBV12-3/TRBV12-4
CDR3aa: CASSKQSGELFF
CDR3nt: TGTGCCAGCAGTAAACAGAGCGGGGAGCTGTTTTTT

j_gene: TRBJ2-7
abundance: -
d_gene: -
v_gene: TRBV7-6
CDR3aa: CASSLGDNGEQYF
CDR3nt: TGTGCCAGCAGCTTAGGGGACAATGGAGAGCAGTACTTC

j_gene: TRBJ1-5
abundance: -
d_gene: -
v_gene: TRBV19
CDR3aa: CASSTDRHNQPQHF
CDR3nt: TGTGCCAGTAGTACAGACAGGCACAATCAGCCCCAGCATTTT

j_gene: TRBJ2-1
abundance: -
d_gene: TRBD2
v_gene: TRBV29-1
CDR3aa: CSVPVGSGGSYNEQFF
CDR3nt: TGCAGCGTACCCGTGGGGAGCGGGGGGTCCTACAATGAGCAGTTCTTC

j_gene: TRBJ1-2
abundance: -
d_gene: TRBD1
v_gene: TRBV25-1
CDR3aa: CASSDPRQGVYGYTF
CDR3nt: TGTGCCAGCAGTGACCCACGGCAGGGGGTCTATGGCTACACCTTC

j_gene: TRBJ1-1
abundance: -
d_gene: -
v_gene: TRBV5-4
CDR3aa: CASSLLETEAFF
CDR3nt: TGTGCCAGCAGCCTTCTGGAGACTGAAGCTTTCTTT

j_gene: TRBJ1-2
abundance: -
d_gene: TRBD1
v_gene: TRBV3-1/TRBV3-2
CDR3aa: CASSQGPAGGFYGYTF
CDR3nt: TGTGCCAGCAGCCAAGGCCCGGCAGGGGGCTTCTATGGCTACACCTTC

j_gene: TRBJ1-4
abundance: few
d_gene: -
v_gene: TRBV5-6
CDR3aa: CASSGGGSYGEKLFF
CDR3nt: TGTGCCAGCAGCGGGGGAGGGAGCTACGGTGAAAAACTGTTTTTT

j_gene: TRBJ2-1
abundance: -
d_gene: -
v_gene: TRBV11-3
CDR3aa: CASSSSGFEQFF
CDR3nt: TGTGCCAGCAGCAGTAGCGGATTTGAGCAGTTCTTC

j_gene: TRBJ1-2
abundance: -
d_gene: -
v_gene: TRBV30
CDR3aa: CAWSVGAFYGYTF
CDR3nt: TGTGCCTGGAGTGTAGGGGCATTTTATGGCTACACCTTC

j_gene: TRBJ1-6
abundance: -
d_gene: -
v_gene: TRBV2
CDR3aa: CASTLQGINSPLHF
CDR3nt: TGTGCCAGCACCCTCCAGGGAATTAATTCACCCCTCCACTTT

j_gene: TRBJ2-1
abundance: -
d_gene: -
v_gene: TRBV27
CDR3aa: CASSFERGTGNEQFF
CDR3nt: TGTGCCAGCAGTTTCGAGAGGGGGACGGGGAATGAGCAGTTCTTC

j_gene: TRBJ2-1
abundance: -
d_gene: TRBD1
v_gene: TRBV9
CDR3aa: CASSPGTGGHNEQFF
CDR3nt: TGTGCCAGCAGCCCAGGGACAGGGGGCCACAATGAGCAGTTCTTC